This paragraph covers one T cell receptor (beta chain) sequence. The data were obtained in a study of shared clonotypes between healthy human individuals. Study context: There were three CD4 naive, three CD4 memory, two CD8 naive and one CD8 memory plates per donor.

Naive CD45RA+ and memory CD45RA-negative subsets were split from CD4+ cells. The authors' processing: ImmunoSEQ junction-only sequences lacked quality scores, so their filtering differed. Clones were sequenced by immunoSEQ multiplex PCR, and TCRdb holds only the in-frame ones, with some missing. The DNA was the basis for D and trimming; V, J and clone size are from that table. The sample lists approximately 2.4 million clones; around 95% were seen once. The CDR3 covers 14 residues. With V trimmed by 8 bases and J by 4 bases, 14 bases remained unmatched. Looked up from germline, CDR1 is SQVTM and CDR2 is ANQGSEA.

Sequencing was done on a sample of naive CD4+ T cells sorted from blood. Stated subset: CD45RA+ positively selected. The TCR originated in a man between 18 and 35 years old in good health. The rearrangement joins TRBV29-1 to TRBJ2-7; TRBD2 matches at 7 bases. The CDR3 DNA is TGCAGCCCGATCTCCGGGACTACGCTTTACGAGCAGTACTTC. Translating it yields CSPISGTTLYEQYF.